This TCR beta chain was captured in a study of cytomegalovirus exposure and HLA in healthy donors (dated by TCRdb to the late 2010s). About the investigation overall: In an earlier analysis of 587 of the donors, under 300 Gb of sequence data and 90 million to 130 million unique TCR beta sequences from some 170 million T cells were reported. Class I and class II HLA loci were covered by the typing at four-digit resolution. The genetic ancestry cluster associated with self-reported Caucasian donors included around four fifths of the roughly 360 genotyped donors. Along with the roughly 700-subject first cohort, a separate validation cohort of over 90 different subjects was used. To predict cytomegalovirus infection status, the study brought together high-throughput TCR immunosequencing, statistical association of individual TCRs with disease status, and machine learning. A later genetic analysis used genome-wide SNP genotypes for about three fifths of the roughly 700 donors, treating that subset as a discovery cohort. Alongside the repertoire data, information on donor age, sex, ethnicity and CMV serostatus was compiled. The T cell repertoires of around 670 subjects were profiled by immunosequencing and related to cytomegalovirus serostatus. Rather than drawing on any new phenotypic data, the later analysis identified candidate immune exposures from TCR beta sequences and the way those sequences occurred across donors. In an earlier analysis of around 540 of the donors, high-throughput TCR beta sequencing was used to judge whether each TCR beta V gene segment behaved as functional or pseudogenic. In a later analysis, previously published TCR beta repertoires from more than 500 donors were re-analyzed and high-resolution HLA genotyping was added so that TCR occurrence patterns could be studied. Several DR-DQ haplotypes were handled as single units for association and clustering, since linkage in the cohort was strong. Among under 450 genotyped donors of the cohort, an average of about 240,000 unique TCR beta nucleotide sequences were sequenced per donor, around 20% of them non-productive. An early release covering 500 to 750 HLA-typed donors comprised approximately 300 gigabases of sequencing data and around 85 million unique TCR sequences. Typing coverage differed by locus: A, B, C, DRB1 and DQB1 were typed in roughly 620-640 donors, DQA1 in about 510, DPA1 in 606, and DPB1 in 472. All discovery cohort repertoires had been generated using a single sequencing platform. The study was designed to test whether signatures of past pathogen exposure could be identified by cataloging public T cell receptors. What the research found in general, with its limitations: According to a later genetic analysis, donors in an Asian-associated ancestry cluster had fewer N-insertions in productive TCRs than the approximately 650-donor mean. Assigning TCR associations to individual alleles was difficult when HLA alleles, especially DR and DQ, strongly co-occurred. Because counts were too low, 15 to 20 rarely observed V segments, including chromosome 9 orphons, were left out of the earlier analysis of 500 to 750 of the donors. A further reported finding was that TCR beta sequences accurately predicted the HLA-A and HLA-B alleles for most subjects in the first cohort. According to a later analysis, parvovirus B19, influenza, CMV and Epstein-Barr virus appeared linked to several top co-occurrence clusters. Correlated functional status among segregating V segments might be attributable to linkage disequilibrium, but an unknown experimental factor could not be ruled out. According to a later analysis, TCR association rates differed among HLA loci, with DRB1 alleles showing the most associated TCRs and HLA-C alleles showing the fewest. Most TCR sequences were observed very rarely across donors, whereas some public TCRs were present in many individuals. In vitro tests confirmed that a few of the cytomegalovirus-associated TCR beta chains recognize cytomegalovirus antigens. In an earlier analysis of approximately 590 of the donors, most TCR beta V segments were observed in productive rearrangements about 87% or about 30% of the time, broadly matching IMGT annotations. An association between a missense DCLRE1C variant and V-gene and J-gene trimming of TCR beta chains was found in a later genetic analysis and replicated in an independent cohort. Because HLA typing was missing for some donors at each locus, association tests included only the typed subset. CMV serostatus was the only immune exposure information available for the cohort. Some IMGT-functional V segments, including TRBV6-2 and TRBV6-3, could not be distinguished by the 87-base-pair reads and were therefore excluded. The study listed 164 TCR beta chains as associated with cytomegalovirus. According to a later analysis, most CMV-associated TCR beta chains appeared to be HLA-restricted, and the HLA associations seemed to be driven largely by CMV exposure. The authors suggested that the approach could potentially be generalized to other disease states and immunological phenotypes. Compared with equally common non-associated chains, HLA-associated TCR beta chains in a later analysis were more clonally expanded and had lower generation probabilities. A cluster of highly shared sequence variants was judged likely to represent a technical artifact of the sequencing pipeline. A later analysis associated 17,000 or so TCR beta sequences with specific HLA alleles at a false discovery rate of 0.05. The cohort was sequenced for TCR beta chains only, and without alpha or paired-chain data the features that could be detected were limited. Presence/absence analyses assumed roughly uniform sequencing depth across donors, an assumption that may not hold. Cytomegalovirus status was reported to be diagnosed by the classifier with high specificity and sensitivity in both the original and validation cohorts.

In total, 666 healthy bone marrow donors made up the cohort. At the time of sampling, every cohort member was nominally healthy, though immune exposures that went unrecorded were likely present. The donor was CMV seropositive and belonged to the group of 250 to 350 seropositive cohort members. A peripheral blood sample was provided by each donor, and peripheral blood mononuclear cells were used for TCR beta sequencing. Genomic DNA extraction from the blood cell samples was performed with the Qiagen DNeasy Blood Extraction Kit. Concerning this clone: Which antigen it targets is not known. Per-base quality was not reported, and no clone a single base away is much larger than it.

Receptor libraries were prepared by the immunoSEQ multiplex PCR assay. The multiplex PCR relied on a mix of 60 forward primers for TCR Vbeta segments and 13 reverse primers for TCR Jbeta segments. Amplification of the CDR3 region of rearranged TCR beta genes was performed with a multiplex PCR assay on genomic DNA. The amplified TCR beta libraries were sequenced on the Illumina HiSeq System as 87-base-pair reads. Per the original workflow: A later analysis tallied tens of millions of unique TCR beta chains across the approximately 670 repertoires, and some 10 million of those chains were shared by two or more donors. To remove PCR and sequencing errors, raw reads were error-corrected and collapsed into unique sequences using a nearest-neighbor algorithm that merged closely related sequences. Alignment of CDR3 sequences to IMGT reference sequences was used to assign V, D and J gene segments. For a sequence to be retained, a match of at least six nucleotides to both a V gene segment and a J gene segment was required. A rearrangement counted as productive if the CDR3 had no stop codons and remained in frame with V and J, and every other rearrangement counted as non-productive. Following IMGT convention, CDR3 was defined as the stretch from the second conserved V-encoded cysteine up to the conserved J-encoded phenylalanine. The earlier analysis of 500 to 600 of the donors excluded sequences that lacked an unambiguous match to a single V gene segment. In an earlier analysis of about 590 of the donors, a V segment was called functional when productive rearrangements were above 56.7%, and segregating when the standard deviation between donors exceeded 5%. A statistical classification framework was built for diagnosing cytomegalovirus status from the catalog of TCR beta chain sequences. In a later analysis, TCR nucleotide sequences were compared against IMGT/GENE-DB human TR gene sequences so that V and J genes could be assigned. In a later analysis, CDR3 sequences and most-parsimonious VDJ recombination scenarios were assigned using the TCRdist pipeline. A later analysis defined each TCR beta chain by its CDR3 amino acid sequence plus V-gene family, and excluded reads lacking a unique V-gene family. To address suspected cross-contamination and a sequencing artifact, a later analysis removed approximately 590 highly shared, low-generation-probability nucleotide sequences. For each public chain, a later analysis derived a clonal expansion index from normalized ranks of inferred template counts within each repertoire. Generation probabilities in a later analysis came from a VDJ recombination model fitted to out-of-frame rearrangements, and those results were checked against IGoR. In a later analysis, hypergeometric tests were used to score TCR-TCR, TCR-HLA and TCR-CMV co-occurrence, with a repertoire-size bias correction applied to TCR pairs. To estimate false discovery rates, a later analysis permuted the HLA or CMV assignments 20 times. In a later analysis, co-occurring TCRs were grouped using DBSCAN, with TCRdist sequence similarity added in when clustering inside HLA-allele-positive subsets. Repertoires with fewer than 30,000 or more than 120,000 public chains, plus five repertoires with anomalous nucleotide sharing, were excluded from co-occurrence clustering. Held by TCRdb, this immuneACCESS table contains in-frame sequences only and omits some clones. Under half of the omission traces to an unresolved V gene where checked; the cause of the rest is unknown. V and J calls and clone size follow that table, whereas D and trimming were derived from the DNA. This sample is represented by approximately 190,000 clones; over 60% of them were singletons. In total, the top ten clones hold 2% to 2.5% of the sample.

For CDR1 and CDR2, the germline V gene lists SNHLY and FYNNEI. From cysteine to phenylalanine, the CDR3 is 16 amino acids long. Left in the record is the CDR3 DNA by itself, 48 bases read in frame from the first base. V is pruned by 7 bases and J by 2 bases, leaving 13 bases of the junction without a gene match. Material for sequencing was PBMCs. This sequence originates from a young woman in good health and CMV-seropositive. The receptor chain draws on TRBV2 and TRBJ1-1, and 7 junction bases match TRBD1. Read as DNA, the sequence is TGTGCCAGCATTAAGTCTAGGGGGCGTCGAAACACTGAAGCTTTCTTT. The encoded protein is CASIKSRGRRNTEAFF.